Presented here are 9 T cell receptor beta chains from one specimen sequenced in a study of tumor-infiltrating lymphocytes in primary liver carcinoma. TCR beta cDNA was reverse-transcribed from roughly 520 ng of total RNA. The reaction used a constant-region primer and ProtoScript II reverse transcriptase. The TCR beta library was amplified through three nested multiplex PCR rounds in a modified ARM-PCR procedure. The opening two PCR rounds, around 9 cycles each, paired TRBV1-TRBV30 forward primers with a C-beta reverse primer. TCRdb fed the multiplex PCR reads into MiXCR, producing one record per CDR3 protein. The sample shows 100,000 or so distinct CDR3 sequences, roughly four fifths of them seen only once. Starting material for RNA and DNA co-extraction consisted of about 20-32 mg of unsorted bulk tissue. Sequenced: liver tumor tissue from sampling region 3. Stated subset: tumor region T3, left-lateral pole. Every receptor here comes from a man aged 35 to 55 with primary liver carcinoma and hepatitis B virus infection.

The rearrangement links TRBV21-1 to TRBJ2-7; the table names TRBD2, a call not compared with the DNA. TRBV21-1 has pseudogene status. The CDR3 loop spans 14 amino acids. The CDR3 nucleotides are TGTACCAGCAGCAAAGGAAAGCGGGAGAACGACCAGTACTTC. This sequence encodes CTSSKGKRENDQYF.

Concerning this clonotype: The final CDR3 position lacks the conserved phenylalanine or tryptophan, pointing to a likely read error. Because the CDR3's place on the DNA is in doubt, the DNA is left out and the CDR3 is given as listed by TCRdb. This chain links TRBV29-1 with TRBJ2-2; no DNA check was done on the table's D call, TRBD2. In germline, CDR1 is SQVTM, CDR2 ANQGSEA. The CDR3 comprises 15 residues, both ends counted. The CDR3 here is CRVGTSAANTGELFI.

The chain's CDR3 is CATTEQTVTGELFF. In nucleotides, the CDR3 is TGTGCCACCACCGAACAGACGGTTACCGGGGAGCTGTTTTTT. V and J are TRBV2 and TRBJ2-2; no clear D gene. CDR3 length: 14 amino acids. CDR1 and CDR2 from the germline V gene are SNHLY and FYNNEI. With 10 bases removed from V and 5 bases from J, the gap between germline ends came to 17 bases.

The J gene is TRBJ2-3, the V gene TRBV29-1; the match to TRBD1 covers 8 bases. The CDR3 loop spans 13 amino acids. Germline trimming cut 8 bases from V and 1 base from J; bases unmatched to any gene: 5. The V gene's germline CDR1 is SQVTM and CDR2 ANQGSEA. CDR3 sequence reads: CSSIQGGTDTQYF. DNA of the CDR3: TGCAGCTCCATACAGGGGGGCACAGATACGCAGTATTTT.

This clonotype occurred many times. This sequence joins TRBV24-1 and TRBJ2-1; D remains unclear. Deletions cut 1 base from V and 3 bases from J, with 9 bases between. CDR1 KGHDR and CDR2 SFDVKD come from the germline V gene. CDR3 size: 15 residues. The CDR3 loop reads CATSDFGRNYNEQFF. CDR3 coding DNA: TGTGCCACCAGTGATTTCGGCAGGAACTACAATGAGCAGTTCTTC.

In this sample, this clonotype turned up a few times. Relative to the germline gene, one junction end is altered; a read error may explain this. This chain connects TRBV11-2 to TRBJ2-1; D might be TRBD1 or TRBD2, each matching 6 bases. Germline CDR1 reads SGHAT; CDR2 reads FQNNGV. The CDR3 consists of 17 residues. The CDR3 loop reads CASSLARGTNTYNEQRF. The CDR3 DNA reads TGTGCCAGCAGCTTAGCCCGCGGGACAAATACCTACAATGAGCAGCGCTTC. Based on the CDR3 plus reference TRBV11-2 and TRBJ2-1, the full variable domain is EAGVAQSPRYKIIEKRQSVAFWCNPISGHATLYWYQQILGQGPKLLIQFQNNGVVDDSQLPKDRFSAERLKGVDSTLKIQPAKLEDSAVYLCASSLARGTNTYNEQRFGPGTRLTVL.

A word on this clonotype: An end of the junction does not agree with germline; a read error may underlie this. V gene TRBV6-1 combines with J gene TRBJ1-1; possible D gene TRBD1, 5 bases. Germline-derived CDR1 and CDR2 are MNHNS and SASEGT. CDR3 size: 16 residues. The CDR3 reads CARSVTRPGRGTEAFF. CDR3 bases: TGTGCCAGGAGTGTGACTCGACCGGGACGGGGCACTGAAGCTTTCTTT.

In the case of this clonotype: The junction differs from germline at one of its ends, possibly a read error. V usage is TRBV6-2 or TRBV6-3 and J usage is TRBJ1-1; D possibly corresponds to TRBD1 (5 bases). CDR3 size: 12 residues. Germline lookup yields CDR1 MNHEY and CDR2 SVGEGT. This CDR3 reads CARWTRNSEAFF. The DNA of the CDR3 is TGTGCCAGGTGGACACGTAACAGTGAAGCTTTCTTT.

As to this clonotype: The junction and the germline gene differ at one end; a read error may be behind it. The chain employs TRBV11-1 and TRBJ2-7; D unclear. The CDR3 runs 13 residues. Germline loops: CDR1 SGHAT, CDR2 FQDESV (reference sequence). This CDR3 reads CASKWKRSYEQYF. The DNA for the CDR3 is TGTGCCAGCAAGTGGAAGCGATCCTACGAGCAATACTTC. The whole variable domain, filled in from reference TRBV11-1 and TRBJ2-7, reads EAEVAQSPRYKITEKSQAVAFWCDPISGHATLYWYRQILGQGPELLVQFQDESVVDDSQLPKDRFSAERLKGVDSTLKIQPAELGDSAMYLCASKWKRSYEQYFGPGTRLTVT.